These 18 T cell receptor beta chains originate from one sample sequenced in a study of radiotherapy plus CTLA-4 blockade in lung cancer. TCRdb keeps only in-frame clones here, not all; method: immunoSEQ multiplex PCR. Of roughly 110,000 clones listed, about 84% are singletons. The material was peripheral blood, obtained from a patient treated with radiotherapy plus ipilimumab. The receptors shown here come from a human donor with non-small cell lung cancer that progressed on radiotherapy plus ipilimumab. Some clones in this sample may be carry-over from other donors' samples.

CDR3 sequence reads: CASSARDRVSPLHF. The CDR3 DNA follows: TGTGCCAGCAGCGCCCGGGACAGGGTTTCACCCCTCCACTTT. This rearrangement joins TRBV28 to TRBJ1-6, with 9 bases identical to TRBD1. The CDR3 spans 14 residues. Trimming took 6 bases from V and 9 from J; bases not matched to a gene: 6. Germline V gene sequence: CDR1 MDHEN, CDR2 SYDVKM. The full variable domain, its missing parts supplied by reference TRBV28 and TRBJ1-6, is DVKVTQSSRYLVKRTGEKVFLECVQDMDHENMFWYRQDPGLGLRLIYFSYDVKMKEKGDIPEGYSVSREKKERFSLILESASTNQTSMYLCASSARDRVSPLHFGNGTRLTVT.

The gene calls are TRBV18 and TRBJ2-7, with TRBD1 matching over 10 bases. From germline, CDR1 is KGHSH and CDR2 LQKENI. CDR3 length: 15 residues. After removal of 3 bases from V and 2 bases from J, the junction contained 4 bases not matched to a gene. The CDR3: CASSPGQGSTYEQYF. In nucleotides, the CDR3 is TGTGCCAGCTCACCGGGACAGGGGTCTACCTACGAGCAGTACTTC.

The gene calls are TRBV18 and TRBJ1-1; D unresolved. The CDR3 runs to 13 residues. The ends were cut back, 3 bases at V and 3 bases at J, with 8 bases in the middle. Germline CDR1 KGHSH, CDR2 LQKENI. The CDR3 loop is CASSPFGDTEAFF. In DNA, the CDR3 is TGTGCCAGCTCACCGTTCGGAGACACTGAAGCTTTCTTT.

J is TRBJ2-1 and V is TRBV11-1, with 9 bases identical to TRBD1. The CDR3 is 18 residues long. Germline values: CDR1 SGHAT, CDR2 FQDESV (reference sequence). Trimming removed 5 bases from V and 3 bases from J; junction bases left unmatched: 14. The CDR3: CASSPPGQGFRNYNEQFF. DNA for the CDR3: TGTGCCAGCAGCCCCCCGGGACAGGGTTTCAGAAACTACAATGAGCAGTTCTTC. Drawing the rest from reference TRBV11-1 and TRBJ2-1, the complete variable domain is EAEVAQSPRYKITEKSQAVAFWCDPISGHATLYWYRQILGQGPELLVQFQDESVVDDSQLPKDRFSAERLKGVDSTLKIQPAELGDSAMYLCASSPPGQGFRNYNEQFFGPGTRLTVL.

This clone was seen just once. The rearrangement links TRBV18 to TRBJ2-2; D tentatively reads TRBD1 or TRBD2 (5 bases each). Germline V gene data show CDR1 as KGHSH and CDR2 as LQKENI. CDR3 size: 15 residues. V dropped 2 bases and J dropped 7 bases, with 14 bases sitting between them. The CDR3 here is CASSPTGGLGGELFF. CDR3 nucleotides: TGTGCCAGCTCACCAACAGGAGGCCTCGGCGGGGAGCTGTTTTTT.

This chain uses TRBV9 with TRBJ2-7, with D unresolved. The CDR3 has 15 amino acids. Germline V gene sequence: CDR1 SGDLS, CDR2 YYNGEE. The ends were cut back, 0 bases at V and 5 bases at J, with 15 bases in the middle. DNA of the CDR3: TGTGCCAGCAGCGTAGCTATTGTTCCACGCCACGAGCAGTACTTC. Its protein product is CASSVAIVPRHEQYF.

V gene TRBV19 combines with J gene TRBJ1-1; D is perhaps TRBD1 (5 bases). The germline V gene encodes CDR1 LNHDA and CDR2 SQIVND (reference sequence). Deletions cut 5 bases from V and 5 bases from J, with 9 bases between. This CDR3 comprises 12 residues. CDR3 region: CASSPGLTEAFF. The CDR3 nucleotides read TGTGCCAGTAGTCCAGGGCTGACTGAAGCTTTCTTT.

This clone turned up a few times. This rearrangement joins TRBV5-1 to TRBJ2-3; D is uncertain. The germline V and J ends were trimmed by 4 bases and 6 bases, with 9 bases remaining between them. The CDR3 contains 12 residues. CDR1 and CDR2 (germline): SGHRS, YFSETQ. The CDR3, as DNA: TGCGCCAGCAGCCCAAGGACCGATACGCAGTATTTT. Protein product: CASSPRTDTQYF.

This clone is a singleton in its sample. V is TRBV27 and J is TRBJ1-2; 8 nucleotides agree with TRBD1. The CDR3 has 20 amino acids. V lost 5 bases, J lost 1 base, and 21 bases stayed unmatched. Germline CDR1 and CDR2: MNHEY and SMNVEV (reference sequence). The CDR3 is CASSPMTGVSRLDVNYGYTF. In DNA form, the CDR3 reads TGTGCCAGCAGTCCCATGACAGGGGTATCAAGGTTAGACGTTAACTATGGCTACACCTTC.

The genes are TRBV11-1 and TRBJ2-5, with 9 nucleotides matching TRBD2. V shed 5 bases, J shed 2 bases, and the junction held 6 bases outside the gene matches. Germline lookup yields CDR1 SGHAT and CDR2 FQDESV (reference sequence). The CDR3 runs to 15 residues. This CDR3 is CASSRTSAGQETQYF. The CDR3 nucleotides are TGTGCCAGCAGCCGGACTAGCGCGGGGCAAGAGACCCAGTACTTC.

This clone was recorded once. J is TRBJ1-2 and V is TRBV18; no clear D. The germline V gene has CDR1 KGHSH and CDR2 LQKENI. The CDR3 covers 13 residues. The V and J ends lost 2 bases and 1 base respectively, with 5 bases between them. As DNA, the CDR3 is TGTGCCAGCTCACCAGAGGTTAACTATGGCTACACCTTC. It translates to CASSPEVNYGYTF.

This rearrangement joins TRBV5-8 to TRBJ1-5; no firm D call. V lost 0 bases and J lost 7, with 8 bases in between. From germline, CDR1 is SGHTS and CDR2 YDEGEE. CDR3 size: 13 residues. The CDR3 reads CASSLGYRQPQHF. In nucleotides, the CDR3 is TGTGCCAGCAGCTTGGGTTATCGACAGCCCCAGCATTTT.

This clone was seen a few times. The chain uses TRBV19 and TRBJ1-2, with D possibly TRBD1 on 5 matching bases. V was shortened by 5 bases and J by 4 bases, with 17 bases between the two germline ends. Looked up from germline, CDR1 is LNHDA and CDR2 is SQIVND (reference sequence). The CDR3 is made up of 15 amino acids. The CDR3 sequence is CASSLTGRILYGYTF. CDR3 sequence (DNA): TGTGCCAGTAGTCTCACGGGACGGATACTCTATGGCTACACCTTC.

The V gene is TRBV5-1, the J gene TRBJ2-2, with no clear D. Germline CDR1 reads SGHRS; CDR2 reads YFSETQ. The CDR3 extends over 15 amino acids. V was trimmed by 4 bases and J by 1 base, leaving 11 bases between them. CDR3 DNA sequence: TGCGCCAGCAGCCCCTTGTCGGGGAACACCGGGGAGCTGTTTTTT. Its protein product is CASSPLSGNTGELFF.

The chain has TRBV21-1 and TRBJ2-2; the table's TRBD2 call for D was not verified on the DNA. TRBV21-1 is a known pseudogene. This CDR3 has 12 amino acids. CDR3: CASRKAGGELFF. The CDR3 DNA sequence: TGTGCCAGCAGGAAAGCCGGCGGGGAGCTGTTTTTT.

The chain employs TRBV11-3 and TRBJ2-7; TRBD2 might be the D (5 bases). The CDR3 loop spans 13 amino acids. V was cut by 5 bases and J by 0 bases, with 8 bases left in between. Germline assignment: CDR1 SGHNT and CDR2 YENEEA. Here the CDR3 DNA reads TGTGCCAGCAGCCGGGATTACTCCTACGAGCAGTACTTC. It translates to CASSRDYSYEQYF. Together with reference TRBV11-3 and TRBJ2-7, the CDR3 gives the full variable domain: EAGVVQSPRYKIIEKKQPVAFWCNPISGHNTLYWYLQNLGQGPELLIRYENEEAVDDSQLPKDRFSAERLKGVDSTLKIQPAELGDSAVYLCASSRDYSYEQYFGPGTRLTVT.

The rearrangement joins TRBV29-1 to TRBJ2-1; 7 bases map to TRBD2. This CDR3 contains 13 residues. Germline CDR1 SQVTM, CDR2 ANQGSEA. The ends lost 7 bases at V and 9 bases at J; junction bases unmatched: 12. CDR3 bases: TGCAGCGGTTCGAGGGCGGGAGTCATTGAGCAGTTCTTC. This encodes CSGSRAGVIEQFF.

CDR3 loop: CASSLSWVGTEAFF. In DNA form, the CDR3 reads TGTGCCAGCAGTTTATCATGGGTTGGCACTGAAGCTTTCTTT. The chain links TRBV27 to TRBJ1-1, with D unclear. V was trimmed by 0 bases and J by 4 bases, leaving 9 bases between them. The CDR3 is 14 amino acids. CDR1 and CDR2 (germline): MNHEY, SMNVEV (reference sequence).